The T cell receptor beta chain under discussion was sequenced for a study of cytomegalovirus exposure and HLA in healthy donors. V was pared by 4 bases and J by 0 bases, with 6 bases of the junction left unmatched. This CDR3 comprises 16 residues. Germline lookup yields CDR1 SGHTS and CDR2 YDEGEE. Concerning this clone: The target antigen is unknown.

The PCR made use of 60 Vbeta and 13 Jbeta primers. Assay used: immunoSEQ multiplex PCR; TCRdb lists only in-frame clones, some missing. The sample carries under 110,000 clones, roughly 79% recorded once. All the people who gave samples were healthy bone marrow donors. Findings and limits, study-wide: Follow-up analysis seemed to connect common viral pathogens with several of the most significant clusters identified. Reports showed the classifier diagnosing cytomegalovirus status with high specificity and sensitivity. Specificity of a few CMV-associated chains for CMV antigens was verified in vitro.

The V gene is TRBV5-8, the J gene TRBJ2-4; 8 bases agree with TRBD1. The specimen was PBMCs. The receptor's source is a woman between 40 and 50 years old in good health and CMV-seronegative. The CDR3 is CASSPDRALAKNIQYF. For the CDR3, the DNA is TGTGCCAGCAGCCCGGACAGGGCGTTAGCCAAAAACATTCAGTACTTC.